This entry lists 25 T cell receptor beta chains sequenced from one sample in a study of graft-versus-host responses after intestinal transplantation. Antigen specificity for these receptors is unknown. Method: immunoSEQ multiplex PCR; TCRdb's copy keeps in-frame clones and lacks some. The sample contains tens of thousands of clones, about 96% of which appear only once. Sequencing was performed on unstimulated CD8+ T cells sorted from spleen or lymph node cells, taken before transplant. The origin of the receptors is a human donor who was the organ donor for an intestinal transplant.

This chain joins TRBV6-5 and TRBJ2-4, with TRBD1 matching 8 bases. The CDR3 spans 16 residues. The germline gives CDR1 MNHEY, CDR2 SVGAGI. Trimming took 2 bases from V and 1 from J; bases not matched to a gene: 4. CDR3 loop: CASSYQGAGAKNIQYF. The CDR3 nucleotides are TGTGCCAGCAGTTACCAGGGGGCGGGGGCCAAAAACATTCAGTACTTC.

The chain uses TRBV27 and TRBJ2-7; weak D call: TRBD2 (5 bases). Germline lookup yields CDR1 MNHEY and CDR2 SMNVEV (reference sequence). Trimming shortened V by 0 bases and J by 1 base, and 13 bases separated the two germline ends. The CDR3 is 16 amino acids. CDR3 region: CASSLSSGEGSYEQYF. In DNA, the CDR3 is TGTGCCAGCAGTTTATCGTCAGGTGAGGGATCCTACGAGCAGTACTTC.

This chain connects TRBV7-9 to TRBJ1-2; TRBD1 is a possible D gene (6 bases). Germline V lookup: CDR1 SEHNR, CDR2 FQNEAQ (reference sequence). The V end was cut by 7 bases, the J end by 0 bases, with 12 bases between. The CDR3 is 14 residues long. CDR3 sequence (DNA): TGTGCCAGCACCGGAACAGGGACTAACTATGGCTACACCTTC. It yields the protein CASTGTGTNYGYTF.

V is TRBV28 and J is TRBJ1-2, with a tentative D call TRBD1 (6 bases). CDR3 length: 15 amino acids. Between the trimmed V and J ends, which lost 3 bases and 2 bases, there was a span of 13 bases. Germline V gene data show CDR1 as MDHEN and CDR2 as SYDVKM. The CDR3 DNA reads TGTGCCAGCAGTTTGTGGGGGGGCAGGAACTATGGCTACACCTTC. The encoded protein is CASSLWGGRNYGYTF.

This rearrangement joins TRBV6-9 to TRBJ2-2; TRBD1 is a possible D gene (5 bases). This CDR3 is 13 amino acids long. The germline V gene has CDR1 MNHGY and CDR2 SVAAGI. Trimming took off 2 bases at V and 8 bases at J, with 9 bases between the two ends. In DNA form, the CDR3 reads TGTGCCAGCAGTTATAGGTCAGGGGGGGAGCTGTTTTTT. It specifies CASSYRSGGELFF.

This clone appeared a single time. This chain joins TRBV10-3 and TRBJ1-2; 11 bases match TRBD1. Losses at the gene ends were 0 bases for V and 3 bases for J; bases not matched to a gene: 3. The CDR3 has 16 residues. Germline loops: CDR1 ENHRY, CDR2 SYGVKD. The CDR3 nucleotides are TGTGCCATCAGTGAGTCTCCGGGACAGGGGGACTATGGCTACACCTTC. It translates to CAISESPGQGDYGYTF.

Written as DNA, the CDR3 is TGTGCCAGTAGCCTTCCCCGGGATACGCAGTATTTT. It is translated as CASSLPRDTQYF. V usage is TRBV19 and J usage is TRBJ2-3; D not resolved. The length of the CDR3 is 12 residues. Trimming shortened V by 6 bases and J by 6 bases, and 10 bases separated the two germline ends. CDR1 is LNHDA and CDR2 is SQIVND in the germline V gene (reference sequence).

The chain couples TRBV7-9 to TRBJ1-1; no firm D call. There are 14 residues in the CDR3. Looked up from germline, CDR1 is SEHNR and CDR2 is FQNEAQ (reference sequence). V lost 5 bases and J lost 0, with 10 bases in between. CDR3 in DNA: TGTGCCAGCAGCACGGGCCCAATGAACACTGAAGCTTTCTTT. Protein sequence: CASSTGPMNTEAFF.

The chain links TRBV7-6 to TRBJ2-3, with D unresolved. V dropped 1 base and J dropped 1 base, with 6 bases sitting between them. The CDR3 contains 14 residues. Germline-derived CDR1 and CDR2 are SGHVS and FNYEAQ. DNA of the CDR3: TGTGCCAGCAGCTTAGACGCGGGCACAGATACGCAGTATTTT. Residues: CASSLDAGTDTQYF.

The rearrangement joins TRBV11-2 to TRBJ2-1; D unresolved. This CDR3 has 12 residues. Germline loops: CDR1 SGHAT, CDR2 FQNNGV. Trimming stripped 3 bases from V and 4 bases from J, with 4 bases between. The CDR3: CASSFQYNEQFF. CDR3 nucleotide sequence: TGTGCCAGCAGCTTTCAGTACAATGAGCAGTTCTTC. Filled out from reference TRBV11-2 and TRBJ2-1, the complete variable domain reads EAGVAQSPRYKIIEKRQSVAFWCNPISGHATLYWYQQILGQGPKLLIQFQNNGVVDDSQLPKDRFSAERLKGVDSTLKIQPAKLEDSAVYLCASSFQYNEQFFGPGTRLTVL.

The chain couples TRBV25-1 to TRBJ2-7, with D tentatively TRBD1 (5 bases). Germline values: CDR1 MGHDK, CDR2 SYGVNS. The germline V and J ends were trimmed by 7 bases and 3 bases, with 13 bases remaining between them. The CDR3 loop spans 13 amino acids. CDR3 protein: CASNAGQGYEQYF. CDR3 nucleotide sequence: TGTGCCAGCAACGCTGGGCAGGGCTACGAGCAGTACTTC.

The rearrangement joins TRBV25-1 to TRBJ2-1; D may be TRBD2 (5 bases). V gave up 4 bases and J gave up 2 bases, with 9 bases separating them. This CDR3 spans 14 amino acids. Germline V gives CDR1 MGHDK, CDR2 SYGVNS. CDR3 bases: TGTGCCAGCAGTGTAGGGAGAACCTACAATGAGCAGTTCTTC. This sequence encodes CASSVGRTYNEQFF.

This chain uses TRBV7-2 with TRBJ2-5; 11 positions agree with TRBD2. Germline V gene data show CDR1 as SGHTA and CDR2 as FQGNSA. V gave up 3 bases and J gave up 9 bases; unmatched junction bases: 6. This CDR3 has 14 amino acids. The DNA for the CDR3 is TGTGCCAGCAGCTTGGCTAGCGGGGGGTCGGCCCAGTACTTC. It is translated as CASSLASGGSAQYF.

The chain uses TRBV30 and TRBJ1-2, with TRBD1 matching over 7 bases. CDR1 and CDR2 (germline): GTSNPN, SVGIG (reference sequence). This CDR3 has 11 residues. Trimming at V came to 4 bases and at J to 6 bases, leaving 2 bases not matched to a gene. The CDR3 nucleotides are TGTGCCTGGATCGACAGGGATGGCTACACCTTC. It specifies CAWIDRDGYTF.

This chain links TRBV7-9 with TRBJ1-2; TRBD1 agrees at 7 bases. J lost 2 bases, V lost 3 bases, and 6 bases had no gene match. The CDR3 length is 15 residues. Germline-derived CDR1 and CDR2 are SEHNR and FQNEAQ (reference sequence). As DNA, the CDR3 is TGTGCCAGCAGCTTTTCCGGGACAGCGAACTATGGCTACACCTTC. Translated, it gives CASSFSGTANYGYTF.

The chain is built from TRBV27 and TRBJ2-5; 12 bases map to TRBD2. This CDR3 has 18 amino acids. The germline gives CDR1 MNHEY, CDR2 SMNVEV (reference sequence). J lost 5 bases, V lost 6 bases, and 16 bases had no gene match. In DNA, the CDR3 is TGTGCCAGCAGACACACTAGCGGGGGGAACTTAGTGGGGGAGACCCAGTACTTC. This encodes CASRHTSGGNLVGETQYF.

The J gene is TRBJ1-5, the V gene TRBV27; D remains ambiguous. The CDR3 contains 13 residues. The germline CDR1 and CDR2 sequences are MNHEY and SMNVEV (reference sequence). Trimming removed 5 bases at V and 5 bases at J, with 10 bases between. This CDR3 is CASSLDRDQPQHF. The CDR3 DNA reads as TGTGCCAGCAGTCTGGACCGGGATCAGCCCCAGCATTTT.

V usage is TRBV19 and J usage is TRBJ1-5, with D tentatively TRBD1 (5 bases). CDR3 size: 15 residues. V was pared by 1 base and J by 1 base, with 8 bases between. Germline lookup yields CDR1 LNHDA and CDR2 SQIVND (reference sequence). CDR3 nucleotide sequence: TGTGCCAGTAGTATAGGGGGGTTAAGCAATCAGCCCCAGCATTTT. Protein sequence: CASSIGGLSNQPQHF.

The rearrangement uses TRBV30 and TRBJ1-6; no clear D gene. V lost 5 bases and J 6 bases, leaving 11 bases between the germline ends. The CDR3 totals 13 residues. The V gene's germline CDR1 is GTSNPN and CDR2 SVGIG (reference sequence). CDR3 sequence: CAWDRVGNSPLHF. The CDR3 coding sequence is TGTGCCTGGGATAGGGTGGGTAATTCACCCCTCCACTTT.

The chain uses TRBV7-9 and TRBJ2-2; a possible D gene is TRBD2 (6 bases). The ends were cut back, 0 bases at V and 7 bases at J, with 12 bases in the middle. The CDR3 has 15 amino acids. Germline V gene sequence: CDR1 SEHNR, CDR2 FQNEAQ (reference sequence). The CDR3 protein is CASSLARRENGELFF. The CDR3 region has the DNA TGTGCCAGCAGCTTAGCTCGGAGGGAGAACGGGGAGCTGTTTTTT.

The chain is built from TRBV7-8 and TRBJ2-7; D unclear. The V end was cut by 1 base, the J end by 3 bases, with 13 bases between. This CDR3 has 15 amino acids. Germline V gene sequence: CDR1 SGHVS, CDR2 FQNEAQ. The DNA for the CDR3 is TGTGCCAGCAGCTTAGAAGGACCCGCTATCTACGAGCAGTACTTC. The encoded protein is CASSLEGPAIYEQYF.

The chain has TRBV7-8 and TRBJ2-2; D unresolved. The CDR3 has 13 amino acids. Trimming left V 0 bases short and J 7 bases short, with 6 bases between. Germline CDR1 and CDR2: SGHVS and FQNEAQ. CDR3 protein: CASSLAPGGELFF. The DNA of the CDR3 is TGTGCCAGCAGCTTAGCGCCGGGCGGGGAGCTGTTTTTT.

There are a few counts of this clone. The chain links TRBV6-5 to TRBJ1-6; the match to TRBD1 covers 7 bases. Germline V lookup: CDR1 MNHEY, CDR2 SVGAGI. This CDR3 contains 15 residues. After removal of 1 base from V and 10 bases from J, the junction contained 7 bases not matched to a gene. The CDR3 coding sequence is TGTGCCAGCAGTTACTTTTTTACAGGGGACTCACCCCTCCACTTT. Amino acids: CASSYFFTGDSPLHF.

The chain couples TRBV10-2 to TRBJ2-5; a possible D gene is TRBD1 (6 bases). The J call is in doubt because the DNA end fits TRBJ2-7 better. The CDR3 runs 15 residues. Germline V lookup: CDR1 WSHSY, CDR2 SAAADI. The CDR3 DNA sequence: TGCGCCAGCAGTGAGTCGCAGGGGAGTGGGGACGAGCAGTACTTC. Translation gives CASSESQGSGDEQYF.

The chain employs TRBV2 and TRBJ1-4; TRBD1 is a possible D gene (6 bases). CDR1 and CDR2 from the germline V gene are SNHLY and FYNNEI. This CDR3 has 16 residues. V shed 2 bases and J shed 8 bases, with 18 bases lying between them. The CDR3 nucleotides are TGTGCCAGCAGTGAAATGCGGGCAGGGGCAAGGGAAAAACTGTTTTTT. This codes for CASSEMRAGAREKLFF.